The rows below give T cell receptor beta chains drawn from one sample of a study of shared clonotypes between healthy human individuals. TCRdb's table, derived via immunoSEQ multiplex PCR, lists solely in-frame clones and lacks some. The profile shows some 2,100,000 clones, just over 90% of them singletons. Sequencing used naive CD8+ T cells from PBMCs. The origin of the receptors is a man between 18 and 35 years old in good health. Some clones in this sample may be carry-over from other donors' samples. Each CDR3 is given with its conserved first and last residue. D genes are given only for firm matches. Not all rows give a size; the values are once, few, many and, for expanded clones, a class.

TRBJ1-2 TRBV9 NA 16 NA CASSVGGQSGSDGYTF TGTGCCAGCAGCGTAGGCGGGCAAAGTGGGTCGGACGGCTACACCTTC
TRBJ1-1 TRBV4-3 NA 14 NA CASSQASSNTEAFF TGCGCCAGCAGCCAAGCTTCATCGAACACTGAAGCTTTCTTT
TRBJ1-1 TRBV29-1 TRBD1 11 NA CGGQANTEAFF TGCGGGGGACAGGCGAACACTGAAGCTTTCTTT
TRBJ2-2 TRBV6-6 NA 15 NA CASSYYWQDTGELFF TGTGCCAGCAGTTACTATTGGCAAGACACCGGGGAGCTGTTTTTT
TRBJ1-5 TRBV19 NA 14 NA CASSINGKNQPQHF TGTGCCAGTAGTATAAACGGGAAGAATCAGCCCCAGCATTTT
TRBJ2-2 TRBV7-2 NA 14 NA CASSSQWNTGELFF TGTGCCAGCAGTTCGCAGTGGAACACCGGGGAGCTGTTTTTT
TRBJ2-7 TRBV11-2 TRBD2 16 NA CASSLLVGLADYEQYF TGTGCCAGCAGCTTACTTGTGGGGCTAGCGGACTACGAGCAGTACTTC
TRBJ2-1 TRBV5-1 NA 17 once CASSLTNFLSSYNEQFF TGCGCCAGCAGCTTGACTAACTTCCTGAGCTCCTACAATGAGCAGTTCTTC
TRBJ2-2 TRBV28 TRBD1 16 NA CASSPLTGWNTGELFF TGTGCCAGCAGTCCCCTGACAGGGTGGAACACCGGGGAGCTGTTTTTT
TRBJ1-4 TRBV7-6 NA 14 NA CASSLAQEGEKLFF TGTGCCAGCAGCTTAGCACAGGAGGGTGAAAAACTGTTTTTT
TRBJ2-7 TRBV13 NA 13 NA CASSLERDYEQYF TGTGCCAGCAGCTTAGAACGGGACTACGAGCAGTACTTC
TRBJ2-5 TRBV10-3 TRBD1 14 NA CAISDRGPEETQYF TGTGCCATCAGTGACAGGGGGCCTGAAGAGACCCAGTACTTC
TRBJ2-7 TRBV7-9 NA 15 NA CASSLALGTRYEQYF TGTGCCAGCAGCTTAGCTCTGGGGACACGCTACGAGCAGTACTTC
TRBJ1-1 TRBV18 TRBD1 17 NA CASSPDPPRGRHTEAFF TGTGCCAGCTCACCGGACCCCCCCAGGGGGCGACACACTGAAGCTTTCTTT
TRBJ2-2 TRBV21-1 NA 15 NA CASSNRGLGPMELFF TGTGCCAGCAGTAACCGTGGCCTAGGACCGATGGAGCTGTTTTTT
TRBJ2-1 TRBV18 TRBD2 16 NA CASSRVSLAEYNEQFF TGTGCCAGCTCACGGGTGTCACTAGCGGAGTACAATGAGCAGTTCTTC
TRBJ1-4 TRBV7-8 NA 14 NA CASRKDSSNEKLFF TGTGCCAGCAGGAAGGACAGTTCTAATGAAAAACTGTTTTTT
TRBJ1-4 TRBV6-5 NA 11 NA CASGRPEKLFF TGTGCCAGTGGTAGGCCGGAAAAACTGTTTTTT
TRBJ2-2 TRBV28 TRBD1 16 NA CASIPTGLSSAGELFF TGTGCCAGCATTCCGACAGGGCTATCCAGCGCCGGGGAGCTGTTTTTT
TRBJ2-7 TRBV28 NA 15 once CASSLVLGGTYEQYF TGTGCCAGCAGTTTAGTTCTCGGGGGAACCTACGAGCAGTACTTC
TRBJ1-4 TRBV7-9 NA 19 NA CASSLIVALRRGTDEKLFF TGTGCCAGCAGCTTAATTGTCGCCCTAAGACGGGGGACCGATGAAAAACTGTTTTTT
TRBJ2-5 TRBV7-9 NA 15 once CASSPRELSIETQYF TGTGCCAGCAGCCCGCGGGAACTAAGTATAGAGACCCAGTACTTC
TRBJ2-1 TRBV27 TRBD2 16 NA CASSLGTSGSGNEQFF TGTGCCAGCAGTTTAGGGACTAGCGGGAGCGGCAATGAGCAGTTCTTC